This T cell receptor beta chain was retrieved from a study of cytomegalovirus exposure and HLA in healthy donors. Broader study findings: It was about 150 TCR beta chains that were listed as cytomegalovirus-associated. The TCR clusters that emerged in the first cohort tended, a later analysis found, to co-occur in the approximately 120 validation repertoires. The CMV antigen specificity of a few CMV-associated chains was confirmed through in vitro analysis.

In germline, CDR1 is MNHEY, CDR2 SMNVEV (reference sequence). Trimming removed 6 bases from V and 3 bases from J; junction bases left unmatched: 26. This CDR3 is 21 amino acids long. A word on this clone: Its target is unknown.

Among the 110 or so subjects of the validation cohort, separate from the roughly 700-subject first cohort, were the donors. Clones were read by immunoSEQ multiplex PCR, and TCRdb kept only the in-frame ones, dropping some. Of tens of thousands of clones listed, 91% are singletons. The chain has TRBV27 and TRBJ2-3, with TRBD2 matching over 8 bases. Material: PBMCs. The TCR was taken from a woman in her twenties or thirties in good health and CMV-seronegative. The DNA for the CDR3 is TGTGCCAGCAGACCACCCTCCGGGACGGACTCCTCGGGACTAGGGACAGATACGCAGTATTTT. It specifies CASRPPSGTDSSGLGTDTQYF.